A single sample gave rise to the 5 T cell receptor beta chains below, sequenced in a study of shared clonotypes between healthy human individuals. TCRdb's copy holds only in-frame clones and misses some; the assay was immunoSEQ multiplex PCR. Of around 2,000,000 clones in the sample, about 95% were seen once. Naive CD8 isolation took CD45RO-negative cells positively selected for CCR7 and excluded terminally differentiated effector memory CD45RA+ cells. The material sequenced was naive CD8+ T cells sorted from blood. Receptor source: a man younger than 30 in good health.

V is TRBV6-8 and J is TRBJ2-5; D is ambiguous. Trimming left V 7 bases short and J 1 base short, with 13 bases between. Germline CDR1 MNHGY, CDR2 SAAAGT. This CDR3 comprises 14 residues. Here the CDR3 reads CASIVLVFQETQYF. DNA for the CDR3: TGTGCCAGCATTGTACTCGTATTCCAAGAGACCCAGTACTTC.

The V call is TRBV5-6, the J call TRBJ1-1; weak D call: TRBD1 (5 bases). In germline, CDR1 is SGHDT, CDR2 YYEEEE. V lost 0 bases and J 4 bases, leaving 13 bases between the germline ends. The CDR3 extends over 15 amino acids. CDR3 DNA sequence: TGTGCCAGCAGCTTGGGGAGACAGTTACCCACTGAAGCTTTCTTT. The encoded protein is CASSLGRQLPTEAFF.

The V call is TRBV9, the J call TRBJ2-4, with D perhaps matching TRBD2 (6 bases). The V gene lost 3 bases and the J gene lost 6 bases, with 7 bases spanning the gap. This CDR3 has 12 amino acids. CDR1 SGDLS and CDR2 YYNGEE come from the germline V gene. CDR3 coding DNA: TGTGCCAGCAGCGGACTAGGAAACATTCAGTACTTC. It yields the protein CASSGLGNIQYF.

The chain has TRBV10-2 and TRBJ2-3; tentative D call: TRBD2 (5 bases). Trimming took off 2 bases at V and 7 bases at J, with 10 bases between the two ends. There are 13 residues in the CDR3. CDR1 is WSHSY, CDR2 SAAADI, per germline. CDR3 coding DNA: TGCGCCAGCAGTGAGATTACCGGGAATACGCAGTATTTT. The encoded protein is CASSEITGNTQYF.

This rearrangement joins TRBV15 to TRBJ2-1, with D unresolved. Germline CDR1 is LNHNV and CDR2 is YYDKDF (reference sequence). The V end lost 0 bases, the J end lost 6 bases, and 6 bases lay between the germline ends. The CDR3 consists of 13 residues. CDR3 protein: CATSREQSNEQFF. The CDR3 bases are TGTGCCACCAGCAGAGAACAATCCAATGAGCAGTTCTTC.